The clone carrying this TCR delta chain turned up a few times. Antigen specificity is unknown. Germline V gives CDR1 TSWWSYY, CDR2 QGS. The V gene end was trimmed by 2 bases and the J gene end by 0 bases; junction bases not matched to a gene: 37. The CDR3 runs to 28 residues. Extracted RNA was reverse transcribed into cDNA. The CDR3 regions were amplified by multiplex PCR from V-gene primers to a constant-region primer. TCRdb applied CATT to the multiplex PCR reads for clone calling. The top ten clones hold under 0.6% of a sample with roughly 50,000 delta-chain clones, roughly 15% of them seen once. The sample is drawn from a study of Vδ1+ human thymocytes. Study-level results: TRD repertoires were essentially private, unlike widely shared TRG clonotypes. Highly polyclonal TRG and TRD repertoires with Gaussian CDR3 length distributions appeared in thymus.

The chain employs TRDV1 and TRDJ1, with 12 bases lining up with TRDD3. This TCR was recovered from a boy less than two years old who had congenital heart surgery. The sequencing sample was made of Vdelta1+ gamma-delta thymocytes from the thymus. Subset: FACS-sorted CD3+ TCRalphabeta- TCRVdelta1+ TCRVdelta2- thymocytes. Here the CDR3 reads CALGERSKRVPSSGGYAIVYLDTDKLIF. CDR3 DNA: TGTGCTCTTGGGGAAAGGAGTAAGAGAGTACCTTCATCTGGGGGATACGCTATCGTTTACTTGGACACCGATAAACTCATCTTT.